These 11 T cell receptor beta chains originate from one sample sequenced in a study of cytomegalovirus exposure and HLA in healthy donors. The PCR was carried out with 60 Vbeta primers and 13 Jbeta primers. The method was immunoSEQ multiplex PCR; TCRdb's version includes in-frame clones alone and lacks a portion of them. The sample carries some 85,000 clones, about 88% recorded once. Sample: PBMCs. These receptors all stem from a man younger than 35 in good health and CMV-seronegative.

The chain is built from TRBV25-1 and TRBJ1-6; D remains unclear. Trimming shortened V by 0 bases and J by 2 bases, and 5 bases separated the two germline ends. CDR1 and CDR2 from the germline V gene are MGHDK and SYGVNS. This CDR3 spans 15 amino acids. The CDR3 sequence: CASSEYQAYNSPLHF. The CDR3 nucleotides read TGTGCCAGCAGTGAATACCAGGCCTATAATTCACCCCTCCACTTT.

V usage is TRBV9 and J usage is TRBJ1-2, with TRBD1 as a possible D gene (6 bases). Trimming stripped 0 bases from V and 7 bases from J, with 16 bases between. Germline loops: CDR1 SGDLS, CDR2 YYNGEE. This CDR3 is 15 amino acids long. This CDR3 is CASSVGTGGASGYTF. CDR3 sequence (DNA): TGTGCCAGCAGCGTAGGAACTGGGGGCGCGAGTGGCTACACCTTC.

The V call is TRBV27, the J call TRBJ1-4; 7 nucleotides agree with TRBD1. Germline-derived CDR1 and CDR2 are MNHEY and SMNVEV (reference sequence). J gave up 8 bases and V 4 bases, and 7 bases lay outside the gene matches. This CDR3 is built from 14 residues. CDR3 nucleotides: TGTGCCAGCAGTTCGAGGGGGCTAGGAGAAAAACTGTTTTTT. It is translated as CASSSRGLGEKLFF.

V is TRBV2 and J is TRBJ2-1, with 9 bases identical to TRBD2. The CDR3 runs 16 residues. Trimming removed 4 bases from V and 2 bases from J; junction bases left unmatched: 6. Germline V gene sequence: CDR1 SNHLY, CDR2 FYNNEI. The CDR3 protein is CASSGYSGGAYNEQFF. CDR3 bases: TGTGCCAGCAGTGGGTATAGCGGGGGAGCCTACAATGAGCAGTTCTTC. The full variable domain, its missing parts supplied by reference TRBV2 and TRBJ2-1, is EPEVTQTPSHQVTQMGQEVILRCVPISNHLYFYWYRQILGQKVEFLVSFYNNEISEKSEIFDDQFSVERPDGSNFTLKIRSTKLEDSAMYFCASSGYSGGAYNEQFFGPGTRLTVL.

The chain combines TRBV2 with TRBJ2-7; D unresolved. This CDR3 is 10 amino acids long. Germline CDR1 and CDR2: SNHLY and FYNNEI. V was clipped by 6 bases and J by 6 bases, with 6 bases between them. The CDR3: CASSAGEQYF. The CDR3 region has the DNA TGTGCCAGCAGCGCCGGCGAGCAGTACTTC.

The V and J genes are TRBV5-6 and TRBJ2-7; no reliable D call. Between the trimmed V and J ends, which lost 3 bases and 0 bases, there was a span of 10 bases. Germline-derived CDR1 and CDR2 are SGHDT and YYEEEE. The CDR3 is made up of 14 amino acids. This chain's CDR3 is CASSWAHGSYEQYF. DNA of the CDR3: TGTGCCAGCAGCTGGGCCCACGGCTCCTACGAGCAGTACTTC.

V usage is TRBV28 and J usage is TRBJ2-1; the match to TRBD1 covers 7 bases. The CDR3 is made up of 15 amino acids. Germline V gene data show CDR1 as MDHEN and CDR2 as SYDVKM. J lost 0 bases, V lost 6 bases, and 5 bases had no gene match. CDR3 amino acids: CASRLTGASYNEQFF. The CDR3 DNA follows: TGTGCCAGCAGACTTACAGGGGCCTCCTACAATGAGCAGTTCTTC.

This clone was observed once. This rearrangement joins TRBV30 to TRBJ1-1, with 7 nucleotides matching TRBD1. Germline CDR1 and CDR2: GTSNPN and SVGIG (reference sequence). The CDR3 is made up of 14 amino acids. V lost 3 bases and J lost 7; bases outside the gene matches: 11. The DNA of the CDR3 is TGTGCCTGGAGGGTTCCTTACAGGGGCGGTGAAGCTTTCTTT. This translates into CAWRVPYRGGEAFF.

The rearrangement joins TRBV6-5 to TRBJ2-3; 8 bases line up with TRBD1. V shed 10 bases and J 3 bases; nucleotides not matched to a gene: 9. Germline assignment: CDR1 MNHEY and CDR2 SVGAGI. The CDR3 contains 14 residues. CDR3 sequence reads: CATQGTGATDTQYF. The DNA of the CDR3 is TGTGCCACCCAGGGGACAGGAGCTACAGATACGCAGTATTTT.

The rearrangement links TRBV11-2 to TRBJ1-2; D is unresolved. The CDR3 runs to 13 residues. V was cut by 2 bases and J by 3 bases, with 7 bases left in between. CDR1 SGHAT and CDR2 FQNNGV come from the germline V gene. This CDR3 is CASSLTPDYGYTF. CDR3 DNA: TGTGCCAGCAGCTTAACCCCGGACTATGGCTACACCTTC.

The chain carries TRBV5-4 and TRBJ2-5, with D possibly being TRBD1 (6 bases). This CDR3 has 15 residues. Germline CDR1 is SGHNT and CDR2 is YYREEE (reference sequence). The germline V and J ends were trimmed by 1 base and 0 bases, with 10 bases remaining between them. The CDR3 sequence: CASSLLGGNQETQYF. CDR3 sequence (DNA): TGTGCCAGCAGCTTGTTAGGGGGAAACCAAGAGACCCAGTACTTC.